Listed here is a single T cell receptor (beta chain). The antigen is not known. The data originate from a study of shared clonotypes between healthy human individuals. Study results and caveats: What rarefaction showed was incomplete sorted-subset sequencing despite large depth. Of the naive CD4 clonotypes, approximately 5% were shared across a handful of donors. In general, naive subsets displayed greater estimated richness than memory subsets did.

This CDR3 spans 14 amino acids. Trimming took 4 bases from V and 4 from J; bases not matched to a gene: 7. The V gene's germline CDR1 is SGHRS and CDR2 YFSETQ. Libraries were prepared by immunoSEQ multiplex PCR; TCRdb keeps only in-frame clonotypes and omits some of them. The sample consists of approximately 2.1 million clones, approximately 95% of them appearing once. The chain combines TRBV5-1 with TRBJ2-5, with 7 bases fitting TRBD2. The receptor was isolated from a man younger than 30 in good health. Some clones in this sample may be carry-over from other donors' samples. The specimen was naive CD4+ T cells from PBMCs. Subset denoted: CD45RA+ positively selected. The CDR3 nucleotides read TGCGCCAGCAGCGCGTTGACGGGGGGAGAGACCCAGTACTTC. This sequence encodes CASSALTGGETQYF.